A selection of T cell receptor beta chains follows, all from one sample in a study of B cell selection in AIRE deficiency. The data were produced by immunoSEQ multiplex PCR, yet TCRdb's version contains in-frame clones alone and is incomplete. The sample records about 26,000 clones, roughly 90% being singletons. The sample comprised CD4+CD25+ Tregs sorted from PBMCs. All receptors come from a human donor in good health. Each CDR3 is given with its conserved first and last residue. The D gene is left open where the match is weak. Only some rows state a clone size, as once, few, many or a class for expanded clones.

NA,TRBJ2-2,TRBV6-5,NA,CASSYVRAAGELFF,TGTGCCAGCAGTTACGTCAGGGCGGCCGGGGAGCTGTTTTTT
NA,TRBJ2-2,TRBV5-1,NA,CASSETATNTGELFF,TGCGCCAGCAGTGAAACCGCAACGAACACCGGGGAGCTGTTTTTT
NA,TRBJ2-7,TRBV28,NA,CASSGLDLSYEQYF,TGTGCCAGCAGCGGATTGGACCTCTCCTACGAGCAGTACTTC
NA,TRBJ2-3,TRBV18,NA,CASSITSFEDTQYF,TGTGCCAGCTCAATAACTAGTTTCGAAGATACGCAGTATTTT
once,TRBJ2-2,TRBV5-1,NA,CASSLVITGELFF,TGCGCCAGCAGCTTAGTGATCACCGGGGAGCTGTTTTTT
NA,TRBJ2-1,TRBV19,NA,CASSKGGMVEQFF,TGTGCCAGTAGTAAGGGGGGAATGGTTGAGCAGTTCTTC
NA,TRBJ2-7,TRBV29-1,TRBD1,CSHPRGQGYEQYF,TGCAGCCACCCGCGGGGACAGGGCTACGAGCAGTACTTC
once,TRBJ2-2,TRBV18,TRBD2,CASSPAGGPITGELFF,TGTGCCAGCTCCCCCGCGGGGGGGCCTATCACCGGGGAGCTGTTTTTT
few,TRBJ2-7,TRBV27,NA,CASSGGRFDEQYF,TGTGCCTCCAGTGGGGGGCGATTCGACGAGCAGTACTTC
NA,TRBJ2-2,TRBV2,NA,CASSRDRQRSGELFF,TGTGCCAGCAGCCGGGACCGCCAGAGGTCCGGGGAGCTGTTTTTT
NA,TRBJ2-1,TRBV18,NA,CASFTGISNYNEQFF,TGTGCCAGCTTCACGGGGATCAGTAACTACAATGAGCAGTTCTTC
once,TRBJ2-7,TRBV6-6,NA,CASRETGRGSYEQYF,TGTGCCAGCAGAGAAACAGGAAGGGGTTCCTACGAGCAGTACTTC
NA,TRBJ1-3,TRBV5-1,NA,CASSLPGASSGNTIYF,TGCGCCAGCAGCTTACCCGGGGCCAGCTCTGGAAACACCATATATTTT
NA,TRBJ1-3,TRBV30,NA,CAWSVGGAGGNTIYF,TGTGCCTGGAGTGTGGGGGGGGCTGGTGGAAACACCATATATTTT
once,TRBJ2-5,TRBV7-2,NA,CASSLQGRETQYF,TGTGCCAGCAGCTTACAGGGAAGAGAGACCCAGTACTTC
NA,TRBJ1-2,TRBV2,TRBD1,CASSINRGVDGYTF,TGTGCCAGCAGCATTAACAGGGGAGTGGATGGCTACACCTTC
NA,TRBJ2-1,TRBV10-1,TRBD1,CASSPGTGDWWRQFF,TGCGCCAGCAGCCCCGGGACAGGGGATTGGTGGAGGCAGTTCTTC
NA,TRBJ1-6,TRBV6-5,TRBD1,CASSSLQGAGNSPLHF,TGTGCCAGCAGTTCCTTACAGGGGGCGGGGAATTCACCCCTCCACTTT
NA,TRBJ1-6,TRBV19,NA,CASSISYSPLHF,TGTGCCAGTAGTATATCGTATTCACCCCTCCACTTT
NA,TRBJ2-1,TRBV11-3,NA,CASSLEARHEQFF,TGTGCCAGCAGCTTAGAGGCCCGACATGAGCAGTTCTTC
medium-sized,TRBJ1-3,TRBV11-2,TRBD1,CASSFRQGGGNTIYF,TGTGCCAGCAGCTTCCGACAGGGGGGGGGAAACACCATATATTTT
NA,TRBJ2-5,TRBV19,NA,CASLGHQETQYF,TGTGCCAGTCTCGGGCACCAAGAGACCCAGTACTTC
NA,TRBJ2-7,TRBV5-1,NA,CASSGDGYEQYF,TGCGCCAGCAGCGGGGACGGATACGAGCAGTACTTC
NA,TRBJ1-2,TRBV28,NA,CASEEPSNYGYTF,TGTGCCAGCGAGGAGCCCTCTAACTATGGCTACACCTTC
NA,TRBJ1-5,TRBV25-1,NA,CASSERRDQPQHF,TGTGCCAGCAGTGAACGCCGGGATCAGCCCCAGCATTTT
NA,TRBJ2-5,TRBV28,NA,CASNEGGQAQETQYF,TGTGCCAGCAATGAAGGGGGGCAGGCCCAAGAGACCCAGTACTTC
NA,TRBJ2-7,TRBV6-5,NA,CASSYVREGSYEQYF,TGTGCCAGCAGTTACGTCAGGGAAGGATCCTACGAGCAGTACTTC
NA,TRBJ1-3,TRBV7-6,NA,CASSHPFYLGAGNTIYF,TGTGCCAGCAGTCACCCCTTCTATTTGGGTGCAGGAAACACCATATATTTT
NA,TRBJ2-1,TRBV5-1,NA,CASSEGPARGEQFF,TGCGCCAGTTCCGAGGGTCCCGCCCGTGGAGAGCAGTTCTTC
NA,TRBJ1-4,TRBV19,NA,CASSTPGITNEKLFF,TGTGCCAGTAGTACTCCCGGAATCACTAATGAAAAACTGTTTTTT
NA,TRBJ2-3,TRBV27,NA,CASRSSGYTQYF,TGTGCCAGCAGGTCGTCGGGGTATACGCAGTATTTT
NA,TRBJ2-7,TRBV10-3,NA,CAISEFSSYEQYF,TGTGCCATCAGTGAGTTTAGCTCCTACGAGCAGTACTTC
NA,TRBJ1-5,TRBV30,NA,CAWGRGDLLYQPQHF,TGTGCCTGGGGAAGGGGGGACCTTCTATATCAGCCCCAGCATTTT
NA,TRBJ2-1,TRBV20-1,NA,CSARISDEQFF,TGCAGTGCTAGAATTAGCGATGAGCAGTTCTTC
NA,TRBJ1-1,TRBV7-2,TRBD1,CASSQAGQANTEAFF,TGCGCCAGCAGCCAGGCAGGACAGGCGAACACTGAAGCTTTCTTT
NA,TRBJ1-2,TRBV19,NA,CASSMSGAVGGYTF,TGTGCCAGTAGTATGTCGGGGGCGGTAGGTGGCTACACCTTC
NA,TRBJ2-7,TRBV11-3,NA,CASSLTGVEQYF,TGTGCCAGCAGCTTGACAGGAGTCGAGCAGTACTTC
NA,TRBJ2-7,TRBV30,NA,CAWSDGPFNEQYF,TGTGCCTGGAGTGACGGCCCTTTTAACGAGCAGTACTTC
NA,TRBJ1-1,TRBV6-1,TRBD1,CASRGQGVTEAFF,TGTGCCAGCAGGGGACAGGGTGTCACTGAAGCTTTCTTT
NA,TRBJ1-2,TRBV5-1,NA,CASSSSGETNYGYTF,TGCGCCAGCAGCTCCTCAGGGGAAACTAACTATGGCTACACCTTC
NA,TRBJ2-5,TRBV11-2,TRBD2,CASSLDLGLAGGGETQYF,TGTGCCAGCAGCTTAGATCTGGGACTAGCGGGGGGCGGGGAGACCCAGTACTTC
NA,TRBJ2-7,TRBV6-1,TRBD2,CASTSRGGSYEQYF,TGTGCCAGCACTTCGCGGGGGGGCTCCTACGAGCAGTACTTC
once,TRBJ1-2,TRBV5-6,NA,CASSLRANLAYGYTF,TGTGCCAGCAGCTTGCGGGCCAATTTAGCCTATGGCTACACCTTC
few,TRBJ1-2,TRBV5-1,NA,CASSLSGLGKGYTF,TGCGCCAGCAGCTTGTCCGGACTCGGCAAGGGCTACACCTTC
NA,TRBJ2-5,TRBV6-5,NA,CASSYSVGWQETQYF,TGTGCCAGCAGTTACTCGGTAGGGTGGCAAGAGACCCAGTACTTC
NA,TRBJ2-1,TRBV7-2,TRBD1,CASSLTGTLSYNEQFF,TGTGCCAGCAGCTTGACAGGGACCCTCTCCTACAATGAGCAGTTCTTC
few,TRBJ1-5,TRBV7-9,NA,CASSLGGSSNQPQHF,TGTGCCAGCAGCTTGGGGGGGTCTAGCAATCAGCCCCAGCATTTT
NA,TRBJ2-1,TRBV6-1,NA,CAGGLASPYEQFF,TGTGCGGGCGGGCTAGCCTCTCCCTATGAGCAGTTCTTC
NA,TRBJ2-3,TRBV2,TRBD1,CASSENRGTDTQYF,TGTGCCAGCAGTGAAAACAGGGGAACAGATACGCAGTATTTT
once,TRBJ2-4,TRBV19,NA,CASRPRDLDIQYF,TGTGCCAGTAGACCCCGGGACCTTGACATTCAGTACTTC
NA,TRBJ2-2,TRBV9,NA,CASSVSMGGASGELFF,TGTGCCAGCAGCGTTTCCATGGGGGGCGCGTCCGGGGAGCTGTTTTTT
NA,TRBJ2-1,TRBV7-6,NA,CASSLGASNEQFF,TGTGCCAGCAGCTTAGGGGCAAGCAATGAGCAGTTCTTC
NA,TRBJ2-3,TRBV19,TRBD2,CASRTSGGDTQYF,TGTGCCAGTAGGACTAGCGGGGGAGATACGCAGTATTTT
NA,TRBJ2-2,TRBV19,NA,CASSIPRTNEDTGELFF,TGTGCCAGTAGTATCCCTCGCACGAACGAGGACACCGGGGAGCTGTTTTTT
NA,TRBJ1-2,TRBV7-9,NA,CASSTEGQGYTF,TGTGCCAGCAGCACTGAGGGGCAGGGCTACACCTTC
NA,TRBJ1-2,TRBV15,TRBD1,CATSRVFGQGDNYGYTF,TGTGCCACCAGCAGAGTATTCGGGCAGGGGGATAACTATGGCTACACCTTC
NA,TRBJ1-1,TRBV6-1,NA,CASRPPAGTEAFF,TGTGCCAGCAGGCCCCCCGCGGGCACTGAAGCTTTCTTT
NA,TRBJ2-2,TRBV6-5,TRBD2,CASSYGTSDIGELFF,TGTGCCAGCAGTTACGGGACTAGCGATATCGGGGAGCTGTTTTTT